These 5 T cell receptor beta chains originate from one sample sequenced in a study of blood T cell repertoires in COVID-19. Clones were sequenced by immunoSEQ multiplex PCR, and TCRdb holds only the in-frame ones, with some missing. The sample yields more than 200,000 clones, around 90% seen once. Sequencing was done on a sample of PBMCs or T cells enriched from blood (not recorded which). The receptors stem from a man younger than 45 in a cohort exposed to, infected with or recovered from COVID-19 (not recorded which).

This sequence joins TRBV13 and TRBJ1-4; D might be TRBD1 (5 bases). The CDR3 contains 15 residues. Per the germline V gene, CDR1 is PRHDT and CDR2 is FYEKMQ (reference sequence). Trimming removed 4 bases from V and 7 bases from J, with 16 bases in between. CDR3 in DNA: TGTGCCAGCAGCTCGACTTTTGGGGGGAGTGAAAAACTGTTTTTT. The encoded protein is CASSSTFGGSEKLFF.

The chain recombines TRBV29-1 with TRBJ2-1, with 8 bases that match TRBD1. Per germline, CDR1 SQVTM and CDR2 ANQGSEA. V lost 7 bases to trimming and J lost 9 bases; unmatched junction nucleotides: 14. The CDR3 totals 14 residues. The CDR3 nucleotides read TGCAGCGCCGATCCGGGACAGGTTATCGGTGAGCAGTTCTTC. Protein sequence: CSADPGQVIGEQFF.

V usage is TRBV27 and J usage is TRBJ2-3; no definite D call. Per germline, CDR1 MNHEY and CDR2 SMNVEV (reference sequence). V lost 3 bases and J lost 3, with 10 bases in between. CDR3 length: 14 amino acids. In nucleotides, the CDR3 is TGTGCCAGCAGTTTTGGAGCGTTTACAGATACGCAGTATTTT. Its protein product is CASSFGAFTDTQYF.

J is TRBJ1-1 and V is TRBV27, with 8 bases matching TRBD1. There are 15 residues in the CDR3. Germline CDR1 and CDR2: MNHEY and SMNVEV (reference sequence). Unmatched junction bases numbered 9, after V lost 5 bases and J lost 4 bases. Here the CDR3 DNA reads TGTGCCAGCAGTCCACGACAGGGGCGGGGCACTGAAGCTTTCTTT. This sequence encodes CASSPRQGRGTEAFF.

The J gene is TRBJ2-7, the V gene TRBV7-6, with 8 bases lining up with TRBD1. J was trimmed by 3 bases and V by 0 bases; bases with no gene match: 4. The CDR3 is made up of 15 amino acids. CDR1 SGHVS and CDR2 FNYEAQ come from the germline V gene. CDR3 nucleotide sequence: TGTGCCAGCAGCTTAGCGGGGACAGGCGGCTACGAGCAGTACTTC. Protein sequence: CASSLAGTGGYEQYF.